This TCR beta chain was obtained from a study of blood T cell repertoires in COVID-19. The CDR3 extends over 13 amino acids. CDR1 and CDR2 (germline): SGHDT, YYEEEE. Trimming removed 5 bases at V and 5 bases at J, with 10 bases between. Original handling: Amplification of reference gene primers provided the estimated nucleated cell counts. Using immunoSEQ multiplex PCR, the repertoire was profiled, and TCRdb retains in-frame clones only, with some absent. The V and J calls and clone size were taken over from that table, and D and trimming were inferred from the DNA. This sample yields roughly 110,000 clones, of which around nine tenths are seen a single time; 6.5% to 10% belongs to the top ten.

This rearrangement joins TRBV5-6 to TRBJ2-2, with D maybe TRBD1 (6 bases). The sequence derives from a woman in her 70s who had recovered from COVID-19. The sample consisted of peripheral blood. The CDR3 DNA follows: TGTGCCAGCAGACAGGACAGAACCGGGGAGCTGTTTTTT. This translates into CASRQDRTGELFF.